This T cell receptor beta chain emerged from a study of OX40 agonist ivuxolimab in advanced cancers. Study background: At 0.01 to 10 mg/kg, ivuxolimab was administered intravenously to patients every 2 weeks. Cohort: approximately 79% men, mean age around 60, aged roughly 20 to 79.

Regarding the study as a whole: In CD8+ T cells, expanded clones were on average more numerous than in CD4+.

This clone appeared once. What it binds is not known. The assay was immunoSEQ multiplex PCR, and TCRdb's table has in-frame clones only and misses some. The sample holds tens of thousands of clones, around 86% seen once. The source is an adult with an advanced solid tumor such as melanoma, head and neck, liver or kidney cancer. The source was CD4+ or CD8+ T cells sorted from blood, collected in a trial of the OX40 agonist ivuxolimab.

CDR3: CASSLSWGTDTQYF. The CDR3 DNA follows: TGTGCCAGCAGCTTGTCGTGGGGCACAGATACGCAGTATTTT. The chain combines TRBV5-6 with TRBJ2-3; D ambiguous. Germline lookup yields CDR1 SGHDT and CDR2 YYEEEE. This CDR3 contains 14 residues. V was shortened by 1 base and J by 1 base, with 7 bases between the two germline ends.